The rows below give T cell receptor beta chains drawn from one sample of a study of cytomegalovirus exposure and HLA in healthy donors. Assay used: immunoSEQ multiplex PCR; TCRdb lists only in-frame clones, some missing. The repertoire holds nearly 100,000 clones, with more than 70% as singletons. Sequencing was performed on PBMCs. The origin of the receptors is a woman aged 55-70 years in good health and CMV-seropositive. Each CDR3 is given with its conserved first and last residue.

V	J	CDR3
TRBV27	TRBJ1-2	CASHSGGGYGYTF
TRBV19	TRBJ1-1	CASSMQGMNTEAFF
TRBV2	TRBJ1-4	CASREGRGEKLFF
TRBV9	TRBJ2-3	CASSAQSTDTQYF
TRBV11-2	TRBJ2-1	CASSPLAGAGNEQFF
TRBV5-4	TRBJ1-1	CASSLRDRNTEAFF
TRBV10-3	TRBJ2-3	CATSPTSGSGTDTQYF
TRBV7-9	TRBJ1-2	CASRQPCRQGVLGGYTF
TRBV15	TRBJ1-5	CATSLGGRGWSPQHF
TRBV5-4	TRBJ2-5	CASSLRTGAGEETQYF
TRBV30	NA	CAWTVQGSRYEQYF
TRBV5-1	TRBJ2-5	CASSSDWETQYF
TRBV2	TRBJ1-2	CASHPGQGAGYTF
TRBV2	TRBJ2-7	CASKAELAVTEQYF
TRBV15	TRBJ2-3	CATSRDMRGRTEYF
TRBV14	TRBJ2-7	CASSLRGGGEQYF
TRBV5-1	TRBJ2-1	CASEVGGGGAYNEQFF
TRBV5-6	TRBJ1-4	CASSLGQGLEKLFF
TRBV4-2	TRBJ2-1	CASSATYLAGTYNEQFF
TRBV11-2	TRBJ2-1	CASSINPNVPDEQFF
TRBV18	TRBJ2-1	CASSRPGQNYNEQFF
TRBV27	TRBJ2-7	CASSLLLPSGQVRYEQYF
TRBV7-3	TRBJ2-7	CASSLERVSYEQYF
TRBV28	TRBJ1-1	CASSLTGRNTEAFF
TRBV9	TRBJ2-2	CASSGREFVTGELFF
TRBV14	TRBJ2-1	CASSQALGGESSYNEQFF
TRBV2	TRBJ2-2	CASSYLGGADTGELFF
TRBV25-1	TRBJ1-3	CASSVGIQGSGNTIYF